This TCR beta chain was documented in a study of blood T cell repertoires in COVID-19. Using immunoSEQ multiplex PCR, the repertoire was profiled, and TCRdb retains in-frame clones only, with some absent. This table holds 40,000 to 60,000 clones, about 88% found once. The ends lost 5 bases at V and 4 bases at J; junction bases unmatched: 7. The CDR3 sequence is 15 residues long. CDR1 is MGHRA and CDR2 is YSYEKL in the germline V gene. The TCR comes from a man aged 40-50 years with active COVID-19. The rearrangement uses TRBV4-1 and TRBJ2-7; 11 bases match TRBD2. Specimen: peripheral blood. For the CDR3, the DNA is TGCGCCAGCAGCGGACGACTAGCGGGATTTTACGAGCAGTACTTC. Its translation is CASSGRLAGFYEQYF.